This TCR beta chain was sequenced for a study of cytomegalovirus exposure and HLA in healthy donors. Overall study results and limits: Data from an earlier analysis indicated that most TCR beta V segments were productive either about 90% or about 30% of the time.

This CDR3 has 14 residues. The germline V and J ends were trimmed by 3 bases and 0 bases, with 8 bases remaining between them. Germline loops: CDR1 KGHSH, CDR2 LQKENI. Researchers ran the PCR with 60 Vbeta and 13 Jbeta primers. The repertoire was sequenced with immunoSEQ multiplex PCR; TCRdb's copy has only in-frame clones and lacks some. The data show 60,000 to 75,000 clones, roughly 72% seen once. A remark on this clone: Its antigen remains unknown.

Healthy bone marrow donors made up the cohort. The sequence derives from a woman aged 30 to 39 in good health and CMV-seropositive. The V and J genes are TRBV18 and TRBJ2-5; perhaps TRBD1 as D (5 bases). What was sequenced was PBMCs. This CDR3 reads CASSPQDNQETQYF. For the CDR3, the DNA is TGTGCCAGCTCACCCCAGGACAACCAAGAGACCCAGTACTTC.